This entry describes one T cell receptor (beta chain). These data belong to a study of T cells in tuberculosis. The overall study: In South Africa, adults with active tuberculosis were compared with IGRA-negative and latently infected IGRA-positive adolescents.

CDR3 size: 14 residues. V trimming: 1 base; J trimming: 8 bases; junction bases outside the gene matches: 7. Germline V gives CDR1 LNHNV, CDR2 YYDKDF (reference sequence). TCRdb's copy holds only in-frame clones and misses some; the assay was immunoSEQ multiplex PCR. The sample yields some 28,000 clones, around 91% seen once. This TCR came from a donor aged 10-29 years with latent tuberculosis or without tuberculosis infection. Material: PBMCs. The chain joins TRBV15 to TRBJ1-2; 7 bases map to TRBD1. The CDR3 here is CATSRGTGERGYTF. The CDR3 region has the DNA TGTGCCACCAGCAGAGGAACAGGGGAGCGGGGCTACACCTTC.